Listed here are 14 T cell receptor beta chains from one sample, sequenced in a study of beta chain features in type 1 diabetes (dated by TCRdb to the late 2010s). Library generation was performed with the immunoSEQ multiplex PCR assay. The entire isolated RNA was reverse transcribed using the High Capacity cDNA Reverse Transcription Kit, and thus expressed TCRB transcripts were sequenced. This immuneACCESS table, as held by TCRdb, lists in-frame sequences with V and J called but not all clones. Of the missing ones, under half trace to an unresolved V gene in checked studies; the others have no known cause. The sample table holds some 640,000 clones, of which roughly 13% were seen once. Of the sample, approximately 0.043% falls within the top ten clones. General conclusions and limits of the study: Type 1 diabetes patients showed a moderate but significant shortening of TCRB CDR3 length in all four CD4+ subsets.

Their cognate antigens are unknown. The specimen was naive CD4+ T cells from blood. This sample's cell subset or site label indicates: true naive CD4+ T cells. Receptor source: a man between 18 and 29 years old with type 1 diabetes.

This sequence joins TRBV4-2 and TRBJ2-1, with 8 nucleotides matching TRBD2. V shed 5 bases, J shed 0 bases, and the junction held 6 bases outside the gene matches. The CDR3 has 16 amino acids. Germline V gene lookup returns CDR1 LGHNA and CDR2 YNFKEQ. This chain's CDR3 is CASSSQRGSSYNEQFF. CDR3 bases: TGTGCCAGCAGCTCCCAGCGGGGGAGCTCCTACAATGAGCAGTTCTTC.

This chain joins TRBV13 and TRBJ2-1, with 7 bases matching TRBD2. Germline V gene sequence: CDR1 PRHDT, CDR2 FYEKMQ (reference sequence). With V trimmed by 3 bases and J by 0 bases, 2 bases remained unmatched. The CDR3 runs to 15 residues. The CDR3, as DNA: TGTGCCAGCAGCTTTGGCGGGAGCTCCTACAATGAGCAGTTCTTC. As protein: CASSFGGSSYNEQFF. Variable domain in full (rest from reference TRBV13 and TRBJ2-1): AAGVIQSPRHLIKEKRETATLKCYPIPRHDTVYWYQQGPGQDPQFLISFYEKMQSDKGSIPDRFSAQQFSDYHSELNMSSLELGDSALYFCASSFGGSSYNEQFFGPGTRLTVL.

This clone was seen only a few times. CDR3 nucleotide sequence: TGTGCCAGCAGCTTAGGGCCCAGGGTCGCAAATACGCAGTATTTT. It specifies CASSLGPRVANTQYF. The V gene is TRBV7-6, the J gene TRBJ2-3, with a tentative D call TRBD1 (5 bases). The germline CDR1 and CDR2 sequences are SGHVS and FNYEAQ. CDR3 length: 15 amino acids. Trimming left V 1 base short and J 7 bases short, with 15 bases between.

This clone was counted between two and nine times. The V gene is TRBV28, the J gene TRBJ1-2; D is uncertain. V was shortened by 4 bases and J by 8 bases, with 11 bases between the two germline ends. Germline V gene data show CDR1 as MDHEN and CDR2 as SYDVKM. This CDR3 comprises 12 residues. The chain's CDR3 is CASSSQVGGYTF. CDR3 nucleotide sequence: TGTGCCAGCAGTTCTCAAGTTGGGGGCTACACCTTC.

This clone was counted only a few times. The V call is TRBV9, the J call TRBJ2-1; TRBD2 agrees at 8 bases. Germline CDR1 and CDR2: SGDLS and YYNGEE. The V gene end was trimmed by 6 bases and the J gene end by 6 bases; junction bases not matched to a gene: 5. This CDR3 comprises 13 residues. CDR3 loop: CASNTGTSNEQFF. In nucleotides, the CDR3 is TGTGCCAGCAATACCGGGACTAGCAATGAGCAGTTCTTC.

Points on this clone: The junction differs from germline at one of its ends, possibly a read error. The CDR3 loop is CASSLGLARGETQYF. The CDR3 nucleotides read TGTGCTAGCAGCCTTGGACTAGCTAGGGGAGAGACCCAGTACTTC. The chain uses TRBV7-7 and TRBJ2-5, with TRBD2 identical over 8 bases. The germline CDR1 and CDR2 sequences are SSHAT and FNYEAQ (reference sequence). The CDR3 is 15 amino acids.

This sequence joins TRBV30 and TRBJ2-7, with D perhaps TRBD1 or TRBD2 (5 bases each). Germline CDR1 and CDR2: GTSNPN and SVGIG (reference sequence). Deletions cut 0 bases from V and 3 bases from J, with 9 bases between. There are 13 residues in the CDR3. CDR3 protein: CAWSVLGHYEQYF. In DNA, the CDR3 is TGTGCCTGGAGTGTACTAGGACACTACGAGCAGTACTTC.

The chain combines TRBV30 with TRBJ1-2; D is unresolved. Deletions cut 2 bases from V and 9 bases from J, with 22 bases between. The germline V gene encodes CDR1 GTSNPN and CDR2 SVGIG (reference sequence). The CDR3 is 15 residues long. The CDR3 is CAWSPTRHREDRYTF. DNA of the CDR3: TGTGCCTGGAGTCCAACCCGTCATAGAGAAGATCGCTACACCTTC.

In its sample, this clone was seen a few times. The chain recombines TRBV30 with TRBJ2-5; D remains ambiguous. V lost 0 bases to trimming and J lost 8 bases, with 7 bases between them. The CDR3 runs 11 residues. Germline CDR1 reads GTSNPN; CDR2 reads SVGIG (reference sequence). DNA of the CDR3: TGTGCCTGGAGTGTAGACTTTACCCAGTACTTC. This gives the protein CAWSVDFTQYF.

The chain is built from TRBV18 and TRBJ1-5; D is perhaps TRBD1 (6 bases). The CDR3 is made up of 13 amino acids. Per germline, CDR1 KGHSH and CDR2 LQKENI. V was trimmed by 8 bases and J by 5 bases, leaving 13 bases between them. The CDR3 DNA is TGTGCCAGCACGGAACAGGGTGATCAGCCCCAGCATTTT. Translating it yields CASTEQGDQPQHF. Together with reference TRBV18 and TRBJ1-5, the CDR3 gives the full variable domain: NAGVMQNPRHLVRRRGQEARLRCSPMKGHSHVYWYRQLPEEGLKFMVYLQKENIIDESGMPKERFSAEFPKEGPSILRIQQVVRGDSAAYFCASTEQGDQPQHFGDGTRLSIL.

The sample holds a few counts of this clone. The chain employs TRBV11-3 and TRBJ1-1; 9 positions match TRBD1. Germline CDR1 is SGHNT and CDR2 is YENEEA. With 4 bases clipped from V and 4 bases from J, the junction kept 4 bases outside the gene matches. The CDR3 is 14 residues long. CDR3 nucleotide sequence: TGTGCCAGCAGCTCACAGGGGGCGAGCACTGAAGCTTTCTTT. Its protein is CASSSQGASTEAFF. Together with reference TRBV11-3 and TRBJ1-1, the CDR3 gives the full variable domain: EAGVVQSPRYKIIEKKQPVAFWCNPISGHNTLYWYLQNLGQGPELLIRYENEEAVDDSQLPKDRFSAERLKGVDSTLKIQPAELGDSAVYLCASSSQGASTEAFFGQGTRLTVV.

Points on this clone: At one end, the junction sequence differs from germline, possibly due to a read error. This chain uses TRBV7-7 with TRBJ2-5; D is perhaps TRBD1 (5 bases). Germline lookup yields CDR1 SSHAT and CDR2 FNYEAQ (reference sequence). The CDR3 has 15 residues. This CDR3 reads CASSSGFSRGKTQYF. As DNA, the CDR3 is TGTGCTAGCAGCTCAGGGTTCTCTAGGGGAAAGACCCAGTACTTC.

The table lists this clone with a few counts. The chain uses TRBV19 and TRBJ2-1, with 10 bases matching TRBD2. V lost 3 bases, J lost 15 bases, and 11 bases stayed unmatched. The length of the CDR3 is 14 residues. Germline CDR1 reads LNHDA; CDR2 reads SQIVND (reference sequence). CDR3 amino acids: CASSILAGDRHAFF. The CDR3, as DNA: TGTGCCAGTAGTATCCTAGCGGGGGATCGACACGCGTTCTTC.

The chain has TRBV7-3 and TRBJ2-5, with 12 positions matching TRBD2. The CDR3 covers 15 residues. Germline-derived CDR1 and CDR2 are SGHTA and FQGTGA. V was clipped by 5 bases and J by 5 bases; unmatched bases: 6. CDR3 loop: CASSAGTSGWETQYF. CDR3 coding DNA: TGTGCCAGCAGCGCCGGGACTAGCGGGTGGGAGACCCAGTACTTC.